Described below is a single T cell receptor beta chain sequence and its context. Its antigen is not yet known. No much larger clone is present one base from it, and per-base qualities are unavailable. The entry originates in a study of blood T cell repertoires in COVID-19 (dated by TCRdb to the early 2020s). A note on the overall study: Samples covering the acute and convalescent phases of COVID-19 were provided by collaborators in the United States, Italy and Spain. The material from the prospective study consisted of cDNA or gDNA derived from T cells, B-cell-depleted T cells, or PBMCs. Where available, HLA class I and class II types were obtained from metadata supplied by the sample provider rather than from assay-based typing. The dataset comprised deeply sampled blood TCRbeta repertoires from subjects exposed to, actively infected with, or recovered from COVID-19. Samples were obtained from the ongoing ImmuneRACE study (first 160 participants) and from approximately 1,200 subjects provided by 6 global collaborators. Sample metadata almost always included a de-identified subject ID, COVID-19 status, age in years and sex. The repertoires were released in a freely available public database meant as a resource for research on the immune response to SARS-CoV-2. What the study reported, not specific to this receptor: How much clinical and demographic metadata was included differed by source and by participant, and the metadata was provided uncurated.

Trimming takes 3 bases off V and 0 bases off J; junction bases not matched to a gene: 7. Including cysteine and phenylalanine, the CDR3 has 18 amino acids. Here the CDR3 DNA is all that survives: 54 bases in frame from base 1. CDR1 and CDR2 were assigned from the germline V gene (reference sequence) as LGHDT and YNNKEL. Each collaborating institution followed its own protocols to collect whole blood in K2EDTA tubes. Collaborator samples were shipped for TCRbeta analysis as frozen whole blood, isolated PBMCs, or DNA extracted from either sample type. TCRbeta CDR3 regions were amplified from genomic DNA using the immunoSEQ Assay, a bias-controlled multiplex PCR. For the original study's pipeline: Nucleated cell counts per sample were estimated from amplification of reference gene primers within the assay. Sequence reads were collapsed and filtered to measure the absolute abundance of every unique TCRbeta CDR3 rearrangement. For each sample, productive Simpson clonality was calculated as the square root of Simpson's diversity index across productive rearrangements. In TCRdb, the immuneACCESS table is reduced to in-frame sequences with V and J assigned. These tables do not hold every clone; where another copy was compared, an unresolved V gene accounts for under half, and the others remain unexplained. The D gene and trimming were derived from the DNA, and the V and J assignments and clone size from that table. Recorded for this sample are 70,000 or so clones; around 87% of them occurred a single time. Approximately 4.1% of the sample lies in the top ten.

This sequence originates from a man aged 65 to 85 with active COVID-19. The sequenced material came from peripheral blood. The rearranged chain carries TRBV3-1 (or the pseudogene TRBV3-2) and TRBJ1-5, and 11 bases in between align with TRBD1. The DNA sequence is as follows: TGTGCCAGCAGCCAGCGGGGGACAGGGGGAAATAGCAATCAGCCCCAGCATTTT. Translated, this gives CASSQRGTGGNSNQPQHF.